The TCR beta chain described here comes from a study of T cell changes during pregnancy in multiple sclerosis. The CDR3 is 11 residues long. V dropped 6 bases and J dropped 10; count of bases not matched to a gene: 4. Germline V CDR1 and CDR2: SQVTM, ANQGSEA. The data were produced by immunoSEQ multiplex PCR, yet TCRdb's version contains in-frame clones alone and is incomplete. This sample yields about 42,000 clones, of which 80% to 95% are seen a single time; 1.5% to 2% belongs to the top ten. The specimen was CD4+ T cells from peripheral blood mononuclear cells, collected after pregnancy. This clonotype was obtained from a female donor in good health, enrolled as a control in a pregnancy study. The rearrangement uses TRBV29-1 and TRBJ1-1, with 11 bases that match TRBD1. The CDR3 sequence: CSVGQGGGAFF. CDR3 coding DNA: TGCAGCGTGGGACAGGGGGGGGGAGCTTTCTTT.